This T cell receptor beta chain comes out of a study of shared clonotypes between healthy human individuals. Study-wide results and limits: Non-shared clonotypes were found to have lower generation probabilities than the clonotypes that were shared by all four of the sorted-subset donors. Compared with memory subsets, naive subsets generally had larger estimated richness.

With respect to this clone: The antigen is unknown.

CDR3 length equals 13 residues. Trimming removed 10 bases at V and 0 bases at J, with 12 bases between. In germline, CDR1 is MDHEN, CDR2 SYDVKM. Adult Caucasians living in Nashville, Tennessee made up all of the donors. Each cell subset's genomic DNA was divided evenly among several immunoSEQ plates. Clones were read by immunoSEQ multiplex PCR, and TCRdb kept only the in-frame ones, dropping some. The table shows a few million clones, with around 92% occurring only once. The sequence was collected from a man between 18 and 35 years old in good health. Some clones in this sample may be carry-over from other donors' samples. The sample was naive CD4+ T cells from PBMCs. Noted subset: CD45RA+ positively selected. The rearrangement joins TRBV28 to TRBJ1-2; no firm D call. The DNA for the CDR3 is TGTGCCACCGCCGTGCACTCTAACTATGGCTACACCTTC. The encoded protein is CATAVHSNYGYTF.